This entry lists 30 T cell receptor beta chains sequenced from one sample in a study of T-cell reconstitution after alpha-beta-depleted transplantation in children. During its preparation, the TCRbeta library received unique molecular identifiers. Each CDR3 protein is one row after TCRdb ran MiXCR on the PCR reads. There are nearly 350,000 distinct CDR3 sequences in the sample; around 16% occur only once, and roughly 41% lies in the top ten. This material consisted of PBMCs, mostly from graft donor cells, taken 360 days after TCRalphabeta/CD19-depleted stem cell transplant. The receptors come from a male patient aged 2 to 10 who had a stem cell transplant for acute lymphoblastic leukemia, so the T cells may come from the graft donor.

This clonotype showed up many times. The V call is TRBV7-2, the J call TRBJ2-3, with unresolved D. CDR3 length: 15 residues. From germline, CDR1 is SGHTA and CDR2 FQGNSA. Trimming shortened V by 1 base and J by 0 bases, and 8 bases separated the two germline ends. CDR3 nucleotide sequence: TGTGCCAGCAGCTTAGGGGGTCTTAGCACAGATACGCAGTATTTT. Amino acid sequence: CASSLGGLSTDTQYF.

The chain employs TRBV6-1 and TRBJ1-5; the D gene is possibly TRBD1 (6 bases). Trimming left V 7 bases short and J 0 bases short, with 13 bases between. Per germline, CDR1 MNHNS and CDR2 SASEGT. CDR3 size: 15 residues. The CDR3 protein is CASKGEAFSNQPQHF. The CDR3 bases are TGTGCCAGCAAGGGGGAGGCATTTAGCAATCAGCCCCAGCATTTT.

This clonotype was detected a few times. J is TRBJ2-2 and V is TRBV4-1, with 9 bases identical to TRBD2. V shed 0 bases, J shed 0 bases, and the junction held 11 bases outside the gene matches. Germline V CDR1 and CDR2: MGHRA, YSYEKL. The CDR3 runs 20 residues. The chain's CDR3 is CASSQDSVLGLATNTGELFF. CDR3 coding DNA: TGCGCCAGCAGCCAAGACTCGGTACTGGGACTAGCCACGAACACCGGGGAGCTGTTTTTT.

The sample holds a few counts of this clonotype. J is TRBJ2-1 and V is TRBV12-3 or TRBV12-4; D call uncertain. The CDR3 totals 13 residues. V was shortened by 7 bases and J by 1 base, with 8 bases between the two germline ends. The CDR3 loop reads CASTPRSYNEQFF. CDR3 DNA: TGTGCCAGCACCCCTAGATCCTACAATGAGCAGTTCTTC.

This clonotype was seen ten or more times. The rearrangement joins TRBV20-1 to TRBJ2-3; D may correspond to TRBD1 or TRBD2 (5 bases each). The CDR3 sequence is 13 residues long. The germline V gene encodes CDR1 DFQATT and CDR2 SNEGSKA (reference sequence). Trimming took 5 bases from V and 4 from J, leaving 13 bases between them. The CDR3 region has the DNA TGCAGTGCTCACACCGGGACCGCAGATACGCAGTATTTT. The encoded protein is CSAHTGTADTQYF.

This clonotype showed up just a few times. The chain carries TRBV5-1 and TRBJ2-7; D is possibly TRBD2 (6 bases). Germline V gene lookup returns CDR1 SGHRS and CDR2 YFSETQ. Trimming took off 1 base at V and 4 bases at J, with 12 bases between the two ends. This CDR3 has 14 residues. CDR3 in amino acids: CASSLRRASYEQYF. The CDR3 region has the DNA TGCGCCAGCAGCTTGCGGAGGGCCTCGTACGAGCAGTACTTC.

V and J are TRBV11-2 and TRBJ1-2; D uncertain. Germline values: CDR1 SGHAT, CDR2 FQNNGV. There are 13 residues in the CDR3. The V gene lost 1 base and the J gene lost 13 bases, with 16 bases spanning the gap. CDR3 loop: CASSLGGAKASTF. As DNA, the CDR3 is TGTGCCAGCAGCTTAGGGGGAGCGAAAGCAAGCACCTTC.

The gene calls are TRBV5-6 and TRBJ2-6; D gene unclear. Trimming left V 1 base short and J 0 bases short, with 5 bases between. The CDR3 is 15 amino acids. Germline CDR1 is SGHDT and CDR2 is YYEEEE. CDR3 loop: CASSLMASGANVLTF. CDR3 DNA sequence: TGTGCCAGCAGCTTGATGGCCTCTGGGGCCAACGTCCTGACTTTC.

The gene calls are TRBV7-2 and TRBJ2-3; 9 bases agree with TRBD1. Germline CDR1 is SGHTA and CDR2 is FQGNSA. This CDR3 spans 15 amino acids. V lost 2 bases, J lost 6 bases, and 6 bases stayed unmatched. The CDR3 DNA sequence: TGTGCCAGCAGCTTATCGGGACAGGGTAGCGATACGCAGTATTTT. It codes for CASSLSGQGSDTQYF.

In this sample, this clonotype turned up a few times. The V and J genes are TRBV10-3 and TRBJ2-1; the match to TRBD1 covers 8 bases. The CDR3 extends over 13 amino acids. The germline CDR1 and CDR2 sequences are ENHRY and SYGVKD. V lost 4 bases, J lost 5 bases, and 1 base stayed unmatched. For the CDR3, the DNA is TGTGCCATCAGTGGGACAGGGCACAATGAGCAGTTCTTC. This encodes CAISGTGHNEQFF.

The gene calls are TRBV29-1 and TRBJ1-4; D not certain. CDR3 size: 13 residues. From germline, CDR1 is SQVTM and CDR2 ANQGSEA. V dropped 4 bases and J dropped 5 bases, with 11 bases sitting between them. CDR3 sequence reads: CSVGSGPNEKLFF. For the CDR3, the DNA is TGCAGCGTTGGGTCCGGGCCCAATGAAAAACTGTTTTTT.

The chain carries TRBV7-3 and TRBJ2-2; D might be TRBD1 or TRBD2, each matching 7 bases. Germline V CDR1 and CDR2: SGHTA, FQGTGA. This CDR3 has 15 residues. V lost 2 bases and J 6 bases, leaving 13 bases between the germline ends. The CDR3 is CASSLGQGGSGELFF. The CDR3 coding sequence is TGTGCCAGCAGCTTAGGGCAGGGGGGGTCCGGGGAGCTGTTTTTT.

This clonotype was counted only a few times. V is TRBV7-9 and J is TRBJ1-1; TRBD1 might be the D (5 bases). The CDR3 length is 14 residues. Germline V gives CDR1 SEHNR, CDR2 FQNEAQ (reference sequence). The V end lost 5 bases, the J end lost 7 bases, and 17 bases lay between the germline ends. CDR3 nucleotides: TGTGCCAGCAGCCCGTTCGGGGTAGGGGATGAAGCTTTCTTT. Translation gives CASSPFGVGDEAFF.

V usage is TRBV5-1 and J usage is TRBJ1-1, with D possibly being TRBD1 (5 bases). V gave up 5 bases and J gave up 11 bases, with 22 bases separating them. CDR3 length equals 14 residues. Looked up from germline, CDR1 is SGHRS and CDR2 is YFSETQ. CDR3 residues: CASSTYGGEFEAFF. Here the CDR3 DNA reads TGCGCCAGCAGTACCTACGGGGGGGAGTTCGAGGCTTTCTTT.

This clonotype was observed once. The CDR3 region is CASSQERQTYGYTF. The CDR3 nucleotides are TGCGCCAGCAGCCAAGAACGACAGACCTATGGCTACACCTTC. V and J are TRBV4-1 and TRBJ1-2; the D gene is possibly TRBD1 (5 bases). Germline CDR1 MGHRA, CDR2 YSYEKL. CDR3 length equals 14 residues. The V end was cut by 0 bases, the J end by 4 bases, with 9 bases between.

In this sample, this clonotype turned up a few times. Germline and junction disagree at one end, which may indicate a read error. The gene calls are TRBV4-3 and TRBJ1-1; D gene ambiguous. Germline V gene sequence: CDR1 LGHNA, CDR2 YSLEER. This CDR3 has 17 amino acids. The CDR3 region is CASSQDFDGFRNSEAFF. The CDR3 bases are TGCGCCAGCAGCCAAGATTTCGACGGCTTCCGGAACTCTGAAGCTTTCTTT.

The table lists this clonotype with a few counts. The chain combines TRBV14 with TRBJ2-7, with TRBD2 identical over 7 bases. The V segment lost 6 bases and the J segment 0 bases; nucleotides outside the gene matches: 17. The CDR3 is 18 residues long. In germline, CDR1 is SGHDN, CDR2 FVKESK. CDR3 bases: TGTGCCAGCAGTCCCAAGCCTCGAGCTAGCGGAGCCTCCTACGAGCAGTACTTC. Translation gives CASSPKPRASGASYEQYF.

This clonotype has only a few counts. CDR3: CASSVAPLGVAASTDTQYF. The CDR3 coding sequence is TGTGCCAGCAGCGTAGCGCCCCTCGGCGTAGCAGCTAGCACAGATACGCAGTATTTT. This chain joins TRBV9 and TRBJ2-3; D ambiguous. The CDR3 is 19 amino acids. Trimming pared 0 bases from V and 0 bases from J, leaving 20 bases between. The germline V gene encodes CDR1 SGDLS and CDR2 YYNGEE.

The genes are TRBV5-1 and TRBJ2-1, with D possibly being TRBD1 (5 bases). Germline CDR1 SGHRS, CDR2 YFSETQ. This CDR3 comprises 12 residues. Trimming cost V 4 bases and J 9 bases, with 11 bases left between them. The CDR3 nucleotides are TGCGCCAGCAGCCTAGGGGTTAGTGAGCAGTTCTTC. Protein sequence: CASSLGVSEQFF.

This clonotype came up a few times. The rearrangement joins TRBV11-2 to TRBJ2-5, with a weak D call TRBD1 (5 bases). The V gene's germline CDR1 is SGHAT and CDR2 FQNNGV. This CDR3 has 18 residues. The ends were cut back, 0 bases at V and 1 base at J, with 18 bases in the middle. The CDR3 here is CASSLDKGWGFRQETQYF. The CDR3 nucleotides read TGTGCCAGCAGCTTAGATAAGGGGTGGGGATTCCGCCAAGAGACCCAGTACTTC.

V usage is TRBV5-1 and J usage is TRBJ2-7; 8 nucleotides match TRBD1. The CDR3 covers 18 residues. The junction had 14 bases not matched to a gene; V was cut back by 1 base and J by 2 bases. The germline gives CDR1 SGHRS, CDR2 YFSETQ. The CDR3 DNA reads TGCGCCAGCAGCTTGTCCGCAACAGGGGGGAAGAACGCCTACGAGCAGTACTTC. It yields the protein CASSLSATGGKNAYEQYF.

This sequence joins TRBV7-2 and TRBJ1-4; 7 nucleotides align to TRBD1. With 1 base clipped from V and 7 bases from J, the junction kept 0 bases outside the gene matches. Germline CDR1 reads SGHTA; CDR2 reads FQGNSA. CDR3 length: 13 amino acids. CDR3 region: CASSLGQGEKLFF. The CDR3 nucleotides read TGTGCCAGCAGCTTAGGACAGGGTGAAAAACTGTTTTTT.

The chain has TRBV11-2 and TRBJ2-7; TRBD2 might be the D (6 bases). This CDR3 region has 15 residues. CDR1 is SGHAT, CDR2 FQNNGV, per germline. Trimming shortened V by 5 bases and J by 1 base, and 15 bases separated the two germline ends. CDR3 residues: CASSLGLSPSYEQYF. The CDR3 DNA is TGTGCCAGCAGCCTCGGACTATCTCCATCCTACGAGCAGTACTTC.

The gene calls are TRBV20-1 and TRBJ1-4; D gene ambiguous. Deletions cut 0 bases from V and 7 bases from J, with 15 bases between. The CDR3 length is 15 residues. Germline V lookup: CDR1 DFQATT, CDR2 SNEGSKA (reference sequence). CDR3 in DNA: TGCAGTGCTAGAGAGTCCGCGGGAGGAGGTGAAAAACTGTTTTTT. Encoded protein: CSARESAGGGEKLFF.

This clonotype was recorded a few times. This chain uses TRBV11-2 with TRBJ1-1, with TRBD1 matching over 7 bases. V gave up 0 bases and J gave up 10 bases; unmatched junction bases: 11. The CDR3 covers 15 residues. The germline V gene has CDR1 SGHAT and CDR2 FQNNGV. The CDR3 reads CASSLDPGGTLGAFF. CDR3 nucleotides: TGTGCCAGCAGCTTAGATCCAGGGGGAACGTTGGGAGCTTTCTTT.

This clonotype was counted only a few times. This chain uses TRBV15 with TRBJ1-6; D uncertain. The CDR3 is 13 residues long. V lost 0 bases and J 6 bases, leaving 3 bases between the germline ends. The germline V gene encodes CDR1 LNHNV and CDR2 YYDKDF (reference sequence). The CDR3: CATSRDINSPLHF. The DNA of the CDR3 is TGTGCCACCAGCAGAGATATTAATTCACCCCTCCACTTT.

V gene TRBV6-1 combines with J gene TRBJ2-1, with D unclear. The ends were cut back, 7 bases at V and 2 bases at J, with 9 bases in the middle. The germline gives CDR1 MNHNS, CDR2 SASEGT. This CDR3 is 13 amino acids long. CDR3 bases: TGTGCCAGCACCAACGGGCCCTACAATGAGCAGTTCTTC. Amino acid sequence: CASTNGPYNEQFF.

The chain is built from TRBV29-1 and TRBJ1-4; D not resolved. V was pared by 1 base and J by 4 bases, with 10 bases between. This CDR3 has 14 residues. The V gene's germline CDR1 is SQVTM and CDR2 ANQGSEA. The CDR3 loop is CSVEAHGVNEKLFF. DNA for the CDR3: TGCAGCGTTGAAGCCCACGGGGTTAATGAAAAACTGTTTTTT. Full variable domain (remainder filled in from reference TRBV29-1 and TRBJ1-4): SAVISQKPSRDICQRGTSLTIQCQVDSQVTMMFWYRQQPGQSLTLIATANQGSEATYESGFVIDKFPISRPNLTFSTLTVSNMSPEDSSIYLCSVEAHGVNEKLFFGSGTQLSVL.

This clonotype has just a few counts. This chain connects TRBV28 to TRBJ2-1; 8 nucleotides agree with TRBD2. From germline, CDR1 is MDHEN and CDR2 SYDVKM. This CDR3 contains 15 residues. With 3 bases clipped from V and 7 bases from J, the junction kept 8 bases outside the gene matches. The CDR3 DNA sequence: TGTGCCAGCAGTTTGCCGGGAGGGCCGATGAATGAGCAGTTCTTC. Translated: CASSLPGGPMNEQFF. Full variable domain (missing parts from reference TRBV28 and TRBJ2-1): DVKVTQSSRYLVKRTGEKVFLECVQDMDHENMFWYRQDPGLGLRLIYFSYDVKMKEKGDIPEGYSVSREKKERFSLILESASTNQTSMYLCASSLPGGPMNEQFFGPGTRLTVL.

The table lists this clonotype with a few counts. This chain joins TRBV28 and TRBJ2-5; D is ambiguous. The CDR3 extends over 15 amino acids. V shed 5 bases and J shed 4 bases, with 17 bases lying between them. Per the germline V gene, CDR1 is MDHEN and CDR2 is SYDVKM. CDR3 loop: CASSDQKGIRETQYF. In DNA form, the CDR3 reads TGTGCCAGCAGTGATCAGAAAGGAATACGAGAGACCCAGTACTTC.